This T cell receptor beta chain appears in the sequencing data of a study of early T cells in non-severe SARS-CoV-2 infection. Whole-study findings and limits: CD4 and private specificities were missed by VDJdb matching, which favored anti-spike CD8 responses.

Unique molecular identifiers (one per individual cDNA molecule) were attached. TCRdb re-called the 5' RACE reads through MiXCR, storing one row per CDR3 protein. The table lists tens of thousands of distinct CDR3 sequences, around an eighth of them singletons. Comments on this clonotype: The antigen is unknown. A read error is possible here, since a much larger clone lies one base away.

Germline trimming cut 2 bases from V and 1 base from J; bases unmatched to any gene: 8. CDR1 is SGHRS, CDR2 YFSETQ, per germline. The CDR3 is 16 amino acids. The sequencing sample was made of whole blood. The chain employs TRBV5-1 and TRBJ1-1; 7 bases map to TRBD1. The origin of this receptor is an adult who was a healthcare worker with PCR-confirmed SARS-CoV-2 infection or an uninfected control (not recorded which). The CDR3 DNA follows: TGCGCCAGCAGCTTACCCCCCAGGGGGGGGAACACTGAAGCTTTCTTT. Translated: CASSLPPRGGNTEAFF.